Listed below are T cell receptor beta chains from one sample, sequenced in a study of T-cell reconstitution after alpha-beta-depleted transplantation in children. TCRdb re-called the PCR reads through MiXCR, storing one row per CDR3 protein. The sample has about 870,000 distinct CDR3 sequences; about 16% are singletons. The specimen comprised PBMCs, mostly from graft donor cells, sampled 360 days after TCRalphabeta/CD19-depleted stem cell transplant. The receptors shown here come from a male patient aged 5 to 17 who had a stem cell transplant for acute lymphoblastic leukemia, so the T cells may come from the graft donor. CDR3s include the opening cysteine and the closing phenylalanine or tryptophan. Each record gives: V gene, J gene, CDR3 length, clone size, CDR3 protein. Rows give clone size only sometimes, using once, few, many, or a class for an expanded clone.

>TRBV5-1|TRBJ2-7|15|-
CASSRGTGALDEQYF
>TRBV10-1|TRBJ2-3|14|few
CASSGEGATDTQYF
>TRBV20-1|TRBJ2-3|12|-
CSADWTPNTQYF
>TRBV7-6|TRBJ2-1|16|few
CASSLLTGGATGEQFF
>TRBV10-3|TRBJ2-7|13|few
CATSLDAAYEQYF
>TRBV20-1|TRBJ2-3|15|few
CSPSVLAVLTDTQYF
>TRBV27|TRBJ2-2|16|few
CASSESWAGWNGELFF
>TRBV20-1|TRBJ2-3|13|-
CSALTDSADTQYF
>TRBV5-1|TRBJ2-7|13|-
CASSLHSGSEQYF
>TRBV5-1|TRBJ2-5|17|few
CASSRGLAAALQETQYF
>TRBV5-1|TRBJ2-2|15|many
CASSLAWRTGGELFF
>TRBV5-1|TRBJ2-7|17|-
CASVGTSGPRSSYEQYF
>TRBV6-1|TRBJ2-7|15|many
CASSGRDSLMGEQYF